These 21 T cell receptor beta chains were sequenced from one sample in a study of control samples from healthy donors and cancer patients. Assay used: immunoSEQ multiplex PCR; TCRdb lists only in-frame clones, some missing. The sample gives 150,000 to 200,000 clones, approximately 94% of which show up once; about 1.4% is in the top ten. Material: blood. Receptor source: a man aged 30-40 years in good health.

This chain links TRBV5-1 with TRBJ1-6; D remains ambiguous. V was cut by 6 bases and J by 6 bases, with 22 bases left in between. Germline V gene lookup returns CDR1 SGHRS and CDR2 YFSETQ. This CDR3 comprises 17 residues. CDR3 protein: CASTVPLVTEPNSPLHF. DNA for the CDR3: TGCGCCAGCACCGTCCCCCTAGTGACGGAACCTAATTCACCCCTCCACTTT.

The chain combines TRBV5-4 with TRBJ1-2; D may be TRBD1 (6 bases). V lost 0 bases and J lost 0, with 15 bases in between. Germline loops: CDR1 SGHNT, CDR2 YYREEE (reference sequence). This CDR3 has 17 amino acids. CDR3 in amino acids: CASSLAGAVSTNYGYTF. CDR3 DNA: TGTGCCAGCAGCTTGGCGGGGGCCGTATCCACTAACTATGGCTACACCTTC.

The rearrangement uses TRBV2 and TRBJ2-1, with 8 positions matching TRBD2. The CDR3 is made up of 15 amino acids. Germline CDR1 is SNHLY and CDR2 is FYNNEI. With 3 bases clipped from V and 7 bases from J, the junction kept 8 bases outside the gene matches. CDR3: CASSEQSGSGNEQFF. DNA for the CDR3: TGTGCCAGCAGTGAGCAAAGCGGGAGTGGGAATGAGCAGTTCTTC.

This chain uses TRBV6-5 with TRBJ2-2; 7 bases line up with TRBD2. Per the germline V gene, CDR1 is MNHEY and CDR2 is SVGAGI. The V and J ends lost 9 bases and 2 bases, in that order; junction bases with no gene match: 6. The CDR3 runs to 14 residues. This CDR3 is CASLPAGNTGELFF. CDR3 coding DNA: TGTGCCAGTCTACCAGCGGGAAACACCGGGGAGCTGTTTTTT.

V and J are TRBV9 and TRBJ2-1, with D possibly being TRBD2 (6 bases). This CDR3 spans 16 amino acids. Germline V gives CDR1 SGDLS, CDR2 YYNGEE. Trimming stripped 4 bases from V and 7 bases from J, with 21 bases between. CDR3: CASSFRPGLGANEQFF. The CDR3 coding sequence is TGTGCCAGCAGCTTTCGACCGGGACTCGGGGCGAATGAGCAGTTCTTC.

Here the CDR3 DNA reads TGCAGCGTTACGGGACTAGTGGCAGATACGCAGTATTTT. Its translation: CSVTGLVADTQYF. The chain uses TRBV29-1 and TRBJ2-3; 8 bases agree with TRBD2. Trimming at V came to 5 bases and at J to 4 bases, leaving 5 bases not matched to a gene. The CDR3 covers 13 residues. Per the germline V gene, CDR1 is SQVTM and CDR2 is ANQGSEA.

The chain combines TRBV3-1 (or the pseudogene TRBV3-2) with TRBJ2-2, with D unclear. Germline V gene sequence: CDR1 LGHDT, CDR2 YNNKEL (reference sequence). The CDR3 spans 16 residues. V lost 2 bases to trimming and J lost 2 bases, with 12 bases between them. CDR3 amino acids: CASSQLRNLNTGELFF. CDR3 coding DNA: TGTGCCAGCAGCCAACTGCGGAACCTCAACACCGGGGAGCTGTTTTTT.

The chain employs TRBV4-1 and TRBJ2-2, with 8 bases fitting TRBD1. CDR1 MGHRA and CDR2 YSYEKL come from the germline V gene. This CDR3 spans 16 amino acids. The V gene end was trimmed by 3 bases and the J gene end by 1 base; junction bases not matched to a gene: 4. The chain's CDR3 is CASSQGDRLNTGELFF. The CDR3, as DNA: TGCGCCAGCAGCCAGGGGGACAGGTTGAACACCGGGGAGCTGTTTTTT.

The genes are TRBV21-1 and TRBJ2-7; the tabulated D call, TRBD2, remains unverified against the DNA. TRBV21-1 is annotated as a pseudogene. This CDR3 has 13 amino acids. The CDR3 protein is CASSKGGAYEQYF. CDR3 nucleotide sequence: TGTGCCAGCAGCAAAGGGGGGGCCTACGAGCAGTACTTC.

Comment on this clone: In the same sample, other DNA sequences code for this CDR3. This CDR3 is CASSSTVNTEAFF. The CDR3 region has the DNA TGCGCCAGCAGCTCTACAGTGAACACTGAAGCTTTCTTT. This chain links TRBV5-1 with TRBJ1-1, with unresolved D. V lost 3 bases and J lost 0, with 6 bases in between. In germline, CDR1 is SGHRS, CDR2 YFSETQ. This CDR3 has 13 residues.

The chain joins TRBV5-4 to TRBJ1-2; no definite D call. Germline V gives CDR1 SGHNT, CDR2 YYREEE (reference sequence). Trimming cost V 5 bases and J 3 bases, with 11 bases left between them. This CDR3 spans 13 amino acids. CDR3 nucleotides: TGTGCCAGCAGTTATCCCCATCACTATGGCTACACCTTC. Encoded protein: CASSYPHHYGYTF.

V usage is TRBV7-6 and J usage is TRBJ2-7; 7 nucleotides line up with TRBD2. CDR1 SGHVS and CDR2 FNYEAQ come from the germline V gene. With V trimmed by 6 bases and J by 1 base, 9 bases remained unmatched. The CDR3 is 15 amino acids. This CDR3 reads CASSSTGGSSYEQYF. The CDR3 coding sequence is TGTGCCAGCAGTTCAACGGGAGGTTCATCCTACGAGCAGTACTTC.

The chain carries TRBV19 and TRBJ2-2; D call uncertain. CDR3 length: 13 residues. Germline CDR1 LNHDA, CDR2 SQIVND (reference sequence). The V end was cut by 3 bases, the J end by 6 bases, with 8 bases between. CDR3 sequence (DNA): TGTGCCAGTAGTATCGCCGATTCCGGGGAGCTGTTTTTT. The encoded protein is CASSIADSGELFF.

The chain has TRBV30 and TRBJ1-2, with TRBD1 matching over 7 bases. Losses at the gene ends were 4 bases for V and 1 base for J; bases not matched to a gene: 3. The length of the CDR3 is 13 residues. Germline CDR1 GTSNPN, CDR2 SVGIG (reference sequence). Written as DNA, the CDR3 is TGTGCCTGGACGTGGGACAGTAACTATGGCTACACCTTC. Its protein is CAWTWDSNYGYTF. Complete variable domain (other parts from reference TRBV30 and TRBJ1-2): SQTIHQWPATLVQPVGSPLSLECTVEGTSNPNLYWYRQAAGRGLQLLFYSVGIGQISSEVPQNLSASRPQDRQFILSSKKLLLSDSGFYLCAWTWDSNYGYTFGSGTRLTVV.

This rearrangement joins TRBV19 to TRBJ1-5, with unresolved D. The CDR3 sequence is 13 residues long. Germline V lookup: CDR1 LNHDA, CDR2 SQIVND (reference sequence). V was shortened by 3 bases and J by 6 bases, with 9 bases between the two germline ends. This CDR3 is CASSIREGQPQHF. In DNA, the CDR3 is TGTGCCAGTAGTATCCGGGAGGGTCAGCCCCAGCATTTT.

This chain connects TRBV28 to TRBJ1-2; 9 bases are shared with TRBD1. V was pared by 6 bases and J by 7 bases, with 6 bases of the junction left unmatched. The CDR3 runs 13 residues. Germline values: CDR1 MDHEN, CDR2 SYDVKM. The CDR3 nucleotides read TGTGCCAGCAGGGACAGGGGCTACGGTGGCTACACCTTC. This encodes CASRDRGYGGYTF.

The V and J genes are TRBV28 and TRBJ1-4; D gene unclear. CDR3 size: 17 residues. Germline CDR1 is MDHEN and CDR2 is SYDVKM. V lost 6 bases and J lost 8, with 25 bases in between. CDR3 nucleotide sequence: TGTGCCAGCAGCAGTAATGAACGGACCGAAAGGTTGGAAAAACTGTTTTTT. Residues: CASSSNERTERLEKLFF.

As DNA, the CDR3 is TGTGCCAGCAGCTTAGCCCCAGGGTTGGGAAACACCATATATTTT. Protein sequence: CASSLAPGLGNTIYF. The V call is TRBV7-2, the J call TRBJ1-3, with a possible D match to TRBD1 (5 bases). V was cut by 0 bases and J by 4 bases, with 10 bases left in between. Germline values: CDR1 SGHTA, CDR2 FQGNSA. This CDR3 spans 15 amino acids.

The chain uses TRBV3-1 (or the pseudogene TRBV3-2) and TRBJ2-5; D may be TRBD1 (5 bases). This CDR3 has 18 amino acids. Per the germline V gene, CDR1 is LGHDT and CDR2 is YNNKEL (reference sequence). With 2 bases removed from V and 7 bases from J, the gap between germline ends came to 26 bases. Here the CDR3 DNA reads TGTGCCAGCAGCCAACCTAACCTGGGGCCCGGTGCGGCCAGGACCCAGTACTTC. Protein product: CASSQPNLGPGAARTQYF.

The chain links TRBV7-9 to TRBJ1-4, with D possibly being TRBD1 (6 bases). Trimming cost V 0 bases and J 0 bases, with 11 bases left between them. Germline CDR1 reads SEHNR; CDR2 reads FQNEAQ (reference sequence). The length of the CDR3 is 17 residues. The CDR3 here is CASSLAAKGATNEKLFF. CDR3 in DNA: TGTGCCAGCAGCTTAGCAGCAAAGGGGGCAACTAATGAAAAACTGTTTTTT.

As DNA, the CDR3 is TGTGCCAGCAGTTTAAATGGCAATCAGCCCCAGCATTTT. This encodes CASSLNGNQPQHF. This chain links TRBV27 with TRBJ1-5; D uncertain. Per the germline V gene, CDR1 is MNHEY and CDR2 is SMNVEV (reference sequence). The CDR3 runs to 13 residues. Trimming left V 2 bases short and J 2 bases short, with 4 bases between.